This T cell receptor beta chain is drawn from a study of a mutant IDH1 vaccine in newly diagnosed glioma. Germline V gene lookup returns CDR1 MNHEY and CDR2 SMNVEV (reference sequence). V was cut by 2 bases and J by 1 base, with 6 bases left in between. This CDR3 has 13 residues. Time point in this sample: week 35, safety follow-up. Every vaccine dose comprised 300 ug of mutant IDH1 20-mer peptide plus topical imiquimod. Using immunoSEQ multiplex PCR, the repertoire was profiled, and TCRdb retains in-frame clones only, with some absent. The sample carries tens of thousands of clones, roughly 90% recorded once. This clone was recorded only once. Its cognate antigen is unknown.

The chain joins TRBV27 to TRBJ2-7; D is ambiguous. This specimen consisted of PBMCs, obtained from a glioma patient whose treatment included an IDH1 peptide vaccine. The TCR was taken from a man between 40 and 49 years old with glioma. DNA of the CDR3: TGTGCCAGCAGTTTAGGGCGGTCCTACGAGCAGTACTTC. Translation gives CASSLGRSYEQYF.